The text below deals with one T cell receptor (beta chain). Its antigen is unknown. Unique molecular identifiers were present on the cDNA, which also gained a universal primer site by template switching. MiXCR, applied by TCRdb to the 5' RACE reads, yields one record per CDR3 protein. The table includes more than 600,000 distinct CDR3 sequences, approximately 18% detected once. There are 14 residues in the CDR3. Between the trimmed V and J ends, which lost 3 bases and 3 bases, there was a span of 12 bases. Germline assignment: CDR1 SGHVS and CDR2 FNYEAQ. This sample is drawn from a study of identical twins. General study results and limits: Cord blood beta clonotypes that were abundant carried fewer insertions, and memory repertoires showed no such trend. For zero-insertion analyses, partial confounding could come from invariant MAIT and iNKT cells.

These data were likewise used in another study, on T cells expressing NK-cell markers.

The sample consisted of PBMCs. The sequence was obtained from a woman younger than 35 in good health. The rearrangement links TRBV7-6 to TRBJ2-7; TRBD1 might be the D (6 bases). CDR3 sequence (DNA): TGTGCCAGCAGCTTGGGCACAGGGCTCTACGAGCAGTACTTC. Residues: CASSLGTGLYEQYF.